The clone carrying this TCR beta chain was counted many times. What it binds is unknown. Nobody among the patients had been given any treatment before thyroid surgery. The V gene's germline CDR1 is KGHDR and CDR2 SFDVKD. Trimming removed 8 bases at V and 5 bases at J, with 11 bases between. The CDR3 is 13 amino acids. This entry comes from a study of metastatic and nonmetastatic thyroid tumors. Study-level information: Patients with malignant and benign thyroid disease provided blood and tumor or nodule tissue, whose repertoires were compared. Study-wide results and limits: A significant increase in TCR beta diversity was reportedly seen in malignant thyroid tumors relative to benign nodules, in blood and tumor.

As handled by the study authors: To classify distant metastasis in papillary thyroid cancer, a model was built from CDR3 differences across clinicopathological groups. MiXCR was used by TCRdb to re-call the PCR reads. The V and J calls were determined by TCRdb, not by the authors. Among about 59,000 clones listed, 15% to 20% were seen once. The chain carries TRBV24-1 and TRBJ2-2, with D unclear. The sequence derives from a male donor with papillary thyroid cancer or a benign thyroid nodule (not recorded which). Some clones in this sample may be carry-over from other donors' samples. Sequencing was done on a sample of blood. The CDR3 DNA is TGTGCCACCACGGACCGCCTTACCGGGGAGCTGTTTTTT. It translates to CATTDRLTGELFF.